Listed below are T cell receptor beta chains from one sample, sequenced in a study of PD-L1 blockade in urothelial cancer. Produced via immunoSEQ multiplex PCR; TCRdb's table is partial and in-frame only. In the table there are tens of thousands of clones, 70% to 90% of which are singletons. The specimen was PBMCs, collected around atezolizumab (anti-PD-L1) treatment. The source of these receptors is a man aged 55-75 years with urothelial cancer. The CDR3 runs from the conserved cysteine through the conserved F or W. The D gene is left open where the match is weak. Part of the rows lack a size; the others show once, few, many or a class for expanded clones.

clone_size	d_call	v_call	j_call	cdr3_aa	cdr3_nt
-	-	TRBV30	TRBJ1-2	CAWKVPWGLVDYGYTF	TGTGCCTGGAAAGTGCCATGGGGGCTGGTGGACTATGGCTACACCTTC
-	TRBD2	TRBV2	TRBJ2-1	CASSEGASGGGEQFF	TGTGCCAGCAGTGAAGGGGCTAGCGGGGGTGGTGAGCAGTTCTTC
-	TRBD1	TRBV4-1	TRBJ1-2	CASSQPLGQGNGYTF	TGCGCCAGCAGCCAACCACTAGGACAGGGTAATGGCTACACCTTC
-	TRBD2	TRBV5-1	TRBJ2-3	CASYVGGSTDTQYF	TGCGCCAGCTACGTGGGGGGGAGCACAGATACGCAGTATTTT
-	-	TRBV7-7	TRBJ2-2	CASSLRGHGELFF	TGTGCTAGCAGCTTACGGGGACACGGGGAGCTGTTTTTT
few	TRBD2	TRBV7-2	TRBJ2-7	CASSLIAGTYEQYF	TGTGCCAGCAGCTTAATAGCGGGGACCTACGAGCAGTACTTC
-	-	TRBV6-5	TRBJ2-6	CASSYSIGAGANVLTF	TGTGCCAGCAGTTACTCGATAGGGGCTGGGGCCAACGTCCTGACTTTC
-	-	TRBV6-6	TRBJ2-7	CASSYRQAYEQYF	TGTGCCAGCAGTTACCGACAGGCCTACGAGCAGTACTTC
-	TRBD1	TRBV7-9	TRBJ2-3	CASSQGGLTDTQYF	TGTGCCAGCAGCCAAGGGGGCTTAACAGATACGCAGTATTTT
once	TRBD1	TRBV7-3	TRBJ2-5	CASSKQGAGETQYF	TGTGCCAGCAGCAAACAGGGGGCAGGGGAGACCCAGTACTTC
-	-	TRBV27	TRBJ1-1	CASSPRGSTEAFF	TGTGCCAGCAGCCCTCGCGGGAGTACTGAAGCTTTCTTT
-	-	TRBV11-2	TRBJ2-2	CASSLVLRTVNTGELFF	TGTGCCAGCAGCTTAGTTTTAAGGACAGTAAACACCGGGGAGCTGTTTTTT
-	-	TRBV7-7	TRBJ2-1	CASSLGGPYNEQFF	TGTGCTAGCAGCTTAGGGGGGCCCTACAATGAGCAGTTCTTC
few	-	TRBV10-2	TRBJ1-5	CASSEGARQPQHF	TGCGCCAGCAGTGAGGGGGCTAGGCAGCCCCAGCATTTT
-	-	TRBV30	TRBJ1-4	CAWSEFGTRGGDEKLFF	TGTGCCTGGAGTGAATTTGGGACCAGGGGAGGGGATGAAAAACTGTTTTTT
-	-	TRBV19	TRBJ2-7	CASSIAGATGHYEQYF	TGTGCCAGTAGCATCGCAGGGGCCACAGGCCATTACGAGCAGTACTTC
-	TRBD2	TRBV2	TRBJ2-3	CASAPAGGLKDTQYF	TGTGCCAGCGCCCCAGCGGGGGGGCTTAAAGATACGCAGTATTTT
-	-	TRBV7-9	TRBJ2-3	CASSRTGTDTQYF	TGTGCCAGCAGCCGAACAGGTACAGATACGCAGTATTTT
-	-	TRBV9	TRBJ1-3	CASSVGFAAANTIYF	TGTGCCAGCAGCGTAGGGTTTGCGGCGGCAAACACCATATATTTT
once	TRBD1	TRBV7-8	TRBJ2-7	CASSEQGPRGYEQYF	TGTGCCAGCAGCGAACAGGGGCCCAGAGGTTACGAGCAGTACTTC
-	-	TRBV4-3	TRBJ1-6	CASSQEGRGLSPLHF	TGCGCCAGCAGCCAAGAGGGGCGGGGGCTTTCACCCCTCCACTTT
-	TRBD2	TRBV2	TRBJ2-1	CASSETSGGYNEQFF	TGTGCCAGCAGTGAGACTAGCGGGGGTTACAATGAGCAGTTCTTC
once	-	TRBV2	TRBJ2-5	CASSYSYGQETQYF	TGTGCCAGCAGTTACAGCTACGGCCAAGAGACCCAGTACTTC
-	TRBD2	TRBV9	TRBJ2-3	CASSVGIAGGVDTQYF	TGTGCCAGCAGCGTAGGGATAGCGGGGGGCGTAGATACGCAGTATTTT
-	TRBD1	TRBV4-2	TRBJ2-2	CASSLAGGRTGELFF	TGTGCCAGCAGCCTCGCAGGGGGTCGCACCGGGGAGCTGTTTTTT
-	-	TRBV7-9	TRBJ1-5	CASSLGGGKPQHF	TGTGCCAGCAGCTTAGGAGGGGGAAAGCCCCAGCATTTT
-	TRBD2	TRBV6-1	TRBJ2-1	CASSGLAGGALNNEQFF	TGTGCCAGCAGTGGCCTAGCGGGGGGCGCCCTAAATAATGAGCAGTTCTTC
few	TRBD1	TRBV23-1	TRBJ1-5	CASSRRGGPRQPQHF	TGCGCCAGCAGTCGGAGAGGGGGCCCGCGTCAGCCCCAGCATTTT
few	-	TRBV6-6	TRBJ1-1	CASSVTMNTEAFF	TGTGCCAGCAGTGTTACAATGAACACTGAAGCTTTCTTT
-	-	TRBV7-9	TRBJ1-2	CASSHADRPNYGYTF	TGTGCCAGCAGCCACGCAGACAGGCCTAACTATGGCTACACCTTC
-	TRBD1	TRBV30	TRBJ1-1	CAWRWGQGYLEAFF	TGTGCCTGGCGGTGGGGACAGGGCTACCTTGAAGCTTTCTTT
-	-	TRBV6-5	TRBJ2-7	CASSYGQTTYEQYF	TGTGCCAGCAGTTACGGACAGACAACCTACGAGCAGTACTTC
-	-	TRBV28	TRBJ2-7	CASSLGRSKYF	TGTGCCAGCAGTTTAGGCAGGTCAAAGTACTTC
-	-	TRBV18	TRBJ1-1	CASSPTNTEAFF	TGTGCCAGCTCACCCACAAACACTGAAGCTTTCTTT
-	-	TRBV7-3	TRBJ2-5	CASSFVGSRETQYF	TGTGCCAGCAGCTTTGTCGGGTCTCGCGAGACCCAGTACTTC
-	TRBD1	TRBV6-1	TRBJ1-3	CASSEPGTVGNTIYF	TGTGCCAGCAGTGAGCCCGGGACAGTGGGAAACACCATATATTTT
-	TRBD1	TRBV7-9	TRBJ2-7	CASSTGDRRSYEQYF	TGTGCCAGCAGCACGGGGGACAGGCGCTCCTACGAGCAGTACTTC
-	TRBD1	TRBV6-5	TRBJ2-7	CASSTGGYEQYF	TGTGCCAGCAGCACAGGGGGCTACGAGCAGTACTTC
-	-	TRBV5-1	TRBJ1-4	CASSLGTGTLGANEKLFF	TGCGCCAGCAGCTTGGGCACCGGGACTCTCGGGGCTAATGAAAAACTGTTTTTT
-	TRBD1	TRBV7-8	TRBJ2-5	CASSLEFGQGRETQYF	TGTGCCAGCAGCTTAGAATTTGGACAGGGGAGGGAGACCCAGTACTTC
-	-	TRBV6-5	TRBJ2-7	CASSYAAGEGEQYF	TGTGCCAGCAGTTACGCGGCAGGGGAGGGCGAGCAGTACTTC
-	TRBD1	TRBV5-5	TRBJ1-2	CASSKGTGGTNYGYTF	TGTGCCAGCAGCAAAGGGACAGGGGGAACTAACTATGGCTACACCTTC
-	-	TRBV10-2	TRBJ2-1	CASQGGSYNEQFF	TGCGCCAGCCAGGGGGGCAGCTACAATGAGCAGTTCTTC
-	-	TRBV2	TRBJ2-7	CASSERGSYEQYF	TGTGCCAGCAGTGAAAGGGGCAGCTACGAGCAGTACTTC
-	TRBD1	TRBV5-1	TRBJ1-4	CASSLGGTENEKLFF	TGCGCCAGCAGCTTGGGCGGGACAGAGAATGAAAAACTGTTTTTT
-	-	TRBV5-4	TRBJ2-4	CASSYPDSKNIQYF	TGTGCCAGCAGCTACCCAGACAGTAAAAACATTCAGTACTTC
-	-	TRBV19	TRBJ1-5	CASSNQQGQPQHF	TGTGCCAGTAGTAACCAACAGGGACAGCCCCAGCATTTT
-	TRBD1	TRBV7-3	TRBJ1-6	CASSTHGQGNSPLHF	TGTGCCAGCAGCACCCACGGACAGGGCAATTCACCCCTCCACTTT
-	-	TRBV7-8	TRBJ1-6	CASSLARPSESPLHF	TGTGCCAGCAGCTTAGCCAGGCCCTCGGAATCACCCCTCCACTTT